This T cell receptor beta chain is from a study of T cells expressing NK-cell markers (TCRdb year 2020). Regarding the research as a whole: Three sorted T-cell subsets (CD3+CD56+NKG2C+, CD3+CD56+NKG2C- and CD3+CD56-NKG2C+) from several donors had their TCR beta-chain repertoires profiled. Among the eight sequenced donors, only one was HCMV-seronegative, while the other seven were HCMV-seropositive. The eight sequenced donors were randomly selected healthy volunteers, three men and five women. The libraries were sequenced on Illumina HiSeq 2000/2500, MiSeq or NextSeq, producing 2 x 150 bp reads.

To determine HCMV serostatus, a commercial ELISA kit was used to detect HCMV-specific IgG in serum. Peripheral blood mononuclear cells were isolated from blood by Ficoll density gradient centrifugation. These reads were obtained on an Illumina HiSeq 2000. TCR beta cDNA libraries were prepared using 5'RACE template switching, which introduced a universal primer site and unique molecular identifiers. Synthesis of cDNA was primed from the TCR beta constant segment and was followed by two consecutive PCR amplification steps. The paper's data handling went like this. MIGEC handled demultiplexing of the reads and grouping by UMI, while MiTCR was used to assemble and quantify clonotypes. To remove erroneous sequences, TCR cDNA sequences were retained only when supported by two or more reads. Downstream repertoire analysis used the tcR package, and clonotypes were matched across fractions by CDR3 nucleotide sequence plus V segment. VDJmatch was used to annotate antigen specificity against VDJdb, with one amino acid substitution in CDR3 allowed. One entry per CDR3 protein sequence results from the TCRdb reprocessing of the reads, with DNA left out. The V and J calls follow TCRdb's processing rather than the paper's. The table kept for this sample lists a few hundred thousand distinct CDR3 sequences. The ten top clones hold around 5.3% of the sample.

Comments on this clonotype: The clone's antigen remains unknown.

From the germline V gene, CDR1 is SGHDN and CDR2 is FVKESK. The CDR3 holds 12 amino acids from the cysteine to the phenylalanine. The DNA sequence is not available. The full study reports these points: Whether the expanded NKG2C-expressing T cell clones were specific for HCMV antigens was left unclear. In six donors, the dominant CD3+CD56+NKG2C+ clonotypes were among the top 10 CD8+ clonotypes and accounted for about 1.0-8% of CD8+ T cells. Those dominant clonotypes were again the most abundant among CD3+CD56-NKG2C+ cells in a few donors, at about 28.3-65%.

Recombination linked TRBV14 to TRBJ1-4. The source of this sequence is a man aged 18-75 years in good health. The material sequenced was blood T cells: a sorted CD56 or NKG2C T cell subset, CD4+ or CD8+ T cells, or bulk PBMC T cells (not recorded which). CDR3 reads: CASSRINEKLFF.